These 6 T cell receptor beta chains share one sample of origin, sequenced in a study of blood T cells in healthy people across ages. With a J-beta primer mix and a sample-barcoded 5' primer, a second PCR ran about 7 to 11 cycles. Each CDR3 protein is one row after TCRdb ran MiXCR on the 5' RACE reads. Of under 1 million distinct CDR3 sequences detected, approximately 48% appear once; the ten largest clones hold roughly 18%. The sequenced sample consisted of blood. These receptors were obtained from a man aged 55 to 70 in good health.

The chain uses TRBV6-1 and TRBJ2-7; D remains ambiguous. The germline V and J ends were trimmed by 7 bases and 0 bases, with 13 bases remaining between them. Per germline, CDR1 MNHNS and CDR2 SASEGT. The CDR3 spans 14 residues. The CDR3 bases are TGTGCCAGCAAGCTGGATCAAAGCTCCTACGAGCAGTACTTC. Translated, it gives CASKLDQSSYEQYF.

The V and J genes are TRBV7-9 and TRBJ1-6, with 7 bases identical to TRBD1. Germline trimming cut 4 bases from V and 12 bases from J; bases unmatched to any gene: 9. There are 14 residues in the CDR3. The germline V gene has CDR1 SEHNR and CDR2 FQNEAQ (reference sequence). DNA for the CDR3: TGTGCCAGCAGCTACGACAGGGAGATAGAACCCCTCCACTTT. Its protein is CASSYDREIEPLHF.

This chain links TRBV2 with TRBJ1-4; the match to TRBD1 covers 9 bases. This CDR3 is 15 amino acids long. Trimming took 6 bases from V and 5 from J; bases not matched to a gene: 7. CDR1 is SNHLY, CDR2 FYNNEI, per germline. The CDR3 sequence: CASRPRTGVNEKLFF. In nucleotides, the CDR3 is TGTGCCAGCAGACCCCGGACAGGGGTGAATGAAAAACTGTTTTTT.

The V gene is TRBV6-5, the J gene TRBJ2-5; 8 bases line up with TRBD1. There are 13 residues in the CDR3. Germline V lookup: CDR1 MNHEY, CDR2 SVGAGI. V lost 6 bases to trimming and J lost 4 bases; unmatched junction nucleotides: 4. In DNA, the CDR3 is TGTGCCAGCAGGACAGGGGATGGAGAGACCCAGTACTTC. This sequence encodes CASRTGDGETQYF.

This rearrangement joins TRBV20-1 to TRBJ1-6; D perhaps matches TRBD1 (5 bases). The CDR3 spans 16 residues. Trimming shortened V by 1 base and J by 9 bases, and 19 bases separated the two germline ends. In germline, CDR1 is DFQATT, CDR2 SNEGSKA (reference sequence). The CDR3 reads CSARGVYGGGISPLHF. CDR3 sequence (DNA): TGCAGTGCTAGAGGGGTCTATGGGGGTGGAATTTCACCCCTCCACTTT.

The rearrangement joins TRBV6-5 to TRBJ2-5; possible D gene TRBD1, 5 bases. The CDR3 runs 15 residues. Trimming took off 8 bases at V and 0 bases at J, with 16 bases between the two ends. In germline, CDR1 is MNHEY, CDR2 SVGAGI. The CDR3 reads CASRRGGLYQETQYF. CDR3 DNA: TGTGCCAGCCGTAGGGGTGGATTATACCAAGAGACCCAGTACTTC.